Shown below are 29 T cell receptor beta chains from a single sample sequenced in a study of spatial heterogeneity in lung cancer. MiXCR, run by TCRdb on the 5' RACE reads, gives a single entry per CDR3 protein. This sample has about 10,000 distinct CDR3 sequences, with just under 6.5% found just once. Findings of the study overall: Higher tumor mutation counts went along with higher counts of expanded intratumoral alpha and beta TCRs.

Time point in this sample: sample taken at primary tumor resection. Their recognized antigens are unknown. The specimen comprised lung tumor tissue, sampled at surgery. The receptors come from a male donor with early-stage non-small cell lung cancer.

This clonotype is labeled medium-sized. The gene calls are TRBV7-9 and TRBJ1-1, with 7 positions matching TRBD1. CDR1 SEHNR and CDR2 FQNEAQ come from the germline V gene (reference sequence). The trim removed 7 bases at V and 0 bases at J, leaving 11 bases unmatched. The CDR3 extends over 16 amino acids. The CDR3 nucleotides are TGTGCCAGCACTCGACAGGGAGGCTCGATGAACACTGAAGCTTTCTTT. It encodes CASTRQGGSMNTEAFF.

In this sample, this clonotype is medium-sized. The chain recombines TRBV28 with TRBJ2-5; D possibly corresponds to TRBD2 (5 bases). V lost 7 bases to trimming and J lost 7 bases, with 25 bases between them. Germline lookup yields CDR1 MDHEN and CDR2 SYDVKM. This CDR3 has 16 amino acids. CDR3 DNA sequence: TGTGCCAGCAAATTAGCTTTGGGGTCCTTTGCGGGGACCCAGTACTTC. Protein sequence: CASKLALGSFAGTQYF.

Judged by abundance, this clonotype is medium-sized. The CDR3 DNA sequence: TGCGCCAGCAGCTCCGCACCCCTTTTCACAGATACGCAGTATTTT. Protein product: CASSSAPLFTDTQYF. The chain employs TRBV5-1 and TRBJ2-3; D remains ambiguous. Germline loops: CDR1 SGHRS, CDR2 YFSETQ. The V gene lost 3 bases and the J gene lost 2 bases, with 13 bases spanning the gap. The CDR3 consists of 15 residues.

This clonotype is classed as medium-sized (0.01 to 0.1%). CDR3 DNA sequence: TGTGCCAGCAGTTCAAACCGGGGGGACACAATCTATGGCTACACCTTC. Its protein product is CASSSNRGDTIYGYTF. V usage is TRBV28 and J usage is TRBJ1-2, with D perhaps TRBD1 (6 bases). Per germline, CDR1 MDHEN and CDR2 SYDVKM. V was clipped by 4 bases and J by 4 bases, with 19 bases between them. The CDR3 runs 16 residues.

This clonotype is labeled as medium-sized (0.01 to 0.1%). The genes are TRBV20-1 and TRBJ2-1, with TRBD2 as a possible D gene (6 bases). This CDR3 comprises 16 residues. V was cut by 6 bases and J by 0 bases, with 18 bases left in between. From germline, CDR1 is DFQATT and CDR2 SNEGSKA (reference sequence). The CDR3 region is CSAFPPDGSSYNEQFF. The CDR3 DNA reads TGCAGTGCCTTTCCCCCGGACGGGAGCTCCTACAATGAGCAGTTCTTC.

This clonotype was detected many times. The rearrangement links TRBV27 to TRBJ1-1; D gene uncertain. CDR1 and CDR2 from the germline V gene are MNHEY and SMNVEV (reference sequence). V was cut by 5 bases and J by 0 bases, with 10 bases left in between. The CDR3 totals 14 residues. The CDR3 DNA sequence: TGTGCCAGCAGTGTCGCAAGAGTGAACACTGAAGCTTTCTTT. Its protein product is CASSVARVNTEAFF.

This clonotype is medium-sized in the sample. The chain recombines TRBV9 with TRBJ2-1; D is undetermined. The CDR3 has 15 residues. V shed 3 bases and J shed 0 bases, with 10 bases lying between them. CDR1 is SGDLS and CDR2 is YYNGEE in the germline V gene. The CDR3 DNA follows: TGTGCCAGCAGCGGATCGGTGATCTCCTACAATGAGCAGTTCTTC. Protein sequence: CASSGSVISYNEQFF. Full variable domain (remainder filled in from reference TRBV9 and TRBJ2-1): DSGVTQTPKHLITATGQRVTLRCSPRSGDLSVYWYQQSLDQGLQFLIQYYNGEERAKGNILERFSAQQFPDLHSELNLSSLELGDSALYFCASSGSVISYNEQFFGPGTRLTVL.

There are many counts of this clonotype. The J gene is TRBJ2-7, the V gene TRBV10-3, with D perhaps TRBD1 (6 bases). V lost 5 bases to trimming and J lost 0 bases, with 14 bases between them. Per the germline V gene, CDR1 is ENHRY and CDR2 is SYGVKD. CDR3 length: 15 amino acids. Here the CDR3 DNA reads TGTGCCATCAGTAATACAGGGCACAGCTCCTACGAGCAGTACGTC. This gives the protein CAISNTGHSSYEQYV.

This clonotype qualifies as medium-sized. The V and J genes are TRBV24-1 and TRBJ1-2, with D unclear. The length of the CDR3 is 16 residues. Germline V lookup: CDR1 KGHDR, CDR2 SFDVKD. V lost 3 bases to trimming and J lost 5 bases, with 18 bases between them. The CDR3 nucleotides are TGTGCCACCAGTGATCAAAGGCAGAGGGTCAAATATGGCTACACCTTC. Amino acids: CATSDQRQRVKYGYTF.

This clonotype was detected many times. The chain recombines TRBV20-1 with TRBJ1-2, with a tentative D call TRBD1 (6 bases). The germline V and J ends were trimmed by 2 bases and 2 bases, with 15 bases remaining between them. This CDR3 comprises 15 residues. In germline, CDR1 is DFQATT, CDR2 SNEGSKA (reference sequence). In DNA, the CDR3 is TGCAGTGCTAGACAGGGGTCGGACTTCAACTATGGCTACACCTTC. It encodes CSARQGSDFNYGYTF.

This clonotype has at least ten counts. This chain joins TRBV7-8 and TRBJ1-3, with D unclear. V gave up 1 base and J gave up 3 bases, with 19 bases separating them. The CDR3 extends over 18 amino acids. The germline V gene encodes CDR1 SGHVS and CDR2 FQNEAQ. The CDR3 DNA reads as TGTGCCAGCAGCTTAGAATACTGGCGCCGCCTGGGTGGAAACACCATATATTTT. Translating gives CASSLEYWRRLGGNTIYF.

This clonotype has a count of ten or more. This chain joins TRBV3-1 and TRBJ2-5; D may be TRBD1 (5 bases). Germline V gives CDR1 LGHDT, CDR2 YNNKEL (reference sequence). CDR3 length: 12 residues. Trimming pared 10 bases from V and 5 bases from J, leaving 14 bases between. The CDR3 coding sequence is TGTGCCACTTCTAGGTCAGGGGAGACCCAGTACTTC. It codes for CATSRSGETQYF.

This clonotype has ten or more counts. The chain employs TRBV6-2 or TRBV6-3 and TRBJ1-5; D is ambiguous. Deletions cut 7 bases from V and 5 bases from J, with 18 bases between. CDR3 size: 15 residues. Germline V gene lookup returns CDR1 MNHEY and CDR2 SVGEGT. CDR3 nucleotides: TGTGCCAGCAACCCAACGGTATCTCGCCATCAGCCCCAGCATTTT. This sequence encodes CASNPTVSRHQPQHF.

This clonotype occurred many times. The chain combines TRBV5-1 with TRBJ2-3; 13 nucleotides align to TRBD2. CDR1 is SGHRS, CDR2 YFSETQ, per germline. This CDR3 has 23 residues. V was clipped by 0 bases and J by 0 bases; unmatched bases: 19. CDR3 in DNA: TGCGCCAGCAGCTTGGATGGGACAGGCTTGTGGACTAGCGGGAGTACTAGCACAGATACGCAGTATTTT. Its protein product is CASSLDGTGLWTSGSTSTDTQYF.

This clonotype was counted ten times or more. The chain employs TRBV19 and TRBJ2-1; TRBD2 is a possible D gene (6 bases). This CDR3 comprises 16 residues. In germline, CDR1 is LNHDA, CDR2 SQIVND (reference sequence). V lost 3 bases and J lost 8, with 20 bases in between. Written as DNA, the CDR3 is TGTGCCAGTAGTATCCCGAGGGAGGCGCTGAAGCATGAGCAGTTCTTC. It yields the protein CASSIPREALKHEQFF.

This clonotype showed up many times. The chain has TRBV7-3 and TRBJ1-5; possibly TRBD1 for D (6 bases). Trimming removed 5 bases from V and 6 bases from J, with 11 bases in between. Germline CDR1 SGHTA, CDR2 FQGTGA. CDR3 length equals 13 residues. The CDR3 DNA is TGTGCCAGCAGCACGGACAGCCTTCAGCCCCAGCATTTT. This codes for CASSTDSLQPQHF.

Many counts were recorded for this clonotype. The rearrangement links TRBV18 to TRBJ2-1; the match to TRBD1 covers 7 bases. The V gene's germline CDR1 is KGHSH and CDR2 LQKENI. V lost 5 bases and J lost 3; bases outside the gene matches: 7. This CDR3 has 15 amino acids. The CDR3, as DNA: TGTGCCAGCTCAGACAGGGTACCTTACTACAATGAGCAGTTCTTC. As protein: CASSDRVPYYNEQFF.

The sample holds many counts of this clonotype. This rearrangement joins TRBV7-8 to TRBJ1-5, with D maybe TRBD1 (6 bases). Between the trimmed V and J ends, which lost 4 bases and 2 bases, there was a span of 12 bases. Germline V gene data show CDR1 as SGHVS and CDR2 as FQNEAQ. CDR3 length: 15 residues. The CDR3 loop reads CASSSHGQRNQPQHF. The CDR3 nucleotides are TGTGCCAGCAGCTCTCATGGACAGCGCAATCAGCCCCAGCATTTT. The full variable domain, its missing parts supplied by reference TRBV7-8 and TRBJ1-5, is GAGVSQSPRYKVAKRGQDVALRCDPISGHVSLFWYQQALGQGPEFLTYFQNEAQLDKSGLPSDRFFAERPEGSVSTLKIQRTQQEDSAVYLCASSSHGQRNQPQHFGDGTRLSIL.

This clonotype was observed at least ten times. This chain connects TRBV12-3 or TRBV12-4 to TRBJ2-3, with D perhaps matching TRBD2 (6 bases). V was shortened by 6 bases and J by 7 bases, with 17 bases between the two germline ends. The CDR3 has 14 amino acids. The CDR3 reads CASSLLEGSNTQYF. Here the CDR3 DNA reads TGTGCCAGCAGCCTCTTGGAGGGTAGCAATACGCAGTATTTT.

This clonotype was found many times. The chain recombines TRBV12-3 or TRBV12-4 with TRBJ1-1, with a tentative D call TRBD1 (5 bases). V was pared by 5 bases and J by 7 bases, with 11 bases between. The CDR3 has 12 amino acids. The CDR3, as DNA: TGTGCCAGCAGTCGACAGAAAGGTGAAGCTTTCTTT. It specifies CASSRQKGEAFF.

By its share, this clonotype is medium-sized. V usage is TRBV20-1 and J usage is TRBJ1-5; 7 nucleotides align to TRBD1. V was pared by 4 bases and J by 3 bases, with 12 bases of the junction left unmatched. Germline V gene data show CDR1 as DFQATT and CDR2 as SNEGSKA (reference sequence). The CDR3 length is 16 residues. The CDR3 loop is CSAKKGGQLANQPQHF. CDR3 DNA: TGCAGTGCTAAAAAAGGGGGACAGTTGGCCAATCAGCCCCAGCATTTT.

The chain's CDR3 is CAISERGTGANVLTF. In nucleotides, the CDR3 is TGTGCCATCAGTGAAAGGGGGACTGGGGCCAACGTCCTGACTTTC. The chain combines TRBV10-3 with TRBJ2-6; TRBD1 is a possible D gene (6 bases). This CDR3 is built from 15 residues. Trimming removed 3 bases at V and 2 bases at J, with 8 bases between. The germline V gene has CDR1 ENHRY and CDR2 SYGVKD.

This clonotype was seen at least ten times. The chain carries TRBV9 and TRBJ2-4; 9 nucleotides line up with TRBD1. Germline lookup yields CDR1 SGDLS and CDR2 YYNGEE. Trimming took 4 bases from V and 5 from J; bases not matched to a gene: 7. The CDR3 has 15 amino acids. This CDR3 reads CASSPRTGAQNIQYF. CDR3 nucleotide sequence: TGTGCCAGCAGCCCCCGGACAGGGGCCCAAAACATTCAGTACTTC.

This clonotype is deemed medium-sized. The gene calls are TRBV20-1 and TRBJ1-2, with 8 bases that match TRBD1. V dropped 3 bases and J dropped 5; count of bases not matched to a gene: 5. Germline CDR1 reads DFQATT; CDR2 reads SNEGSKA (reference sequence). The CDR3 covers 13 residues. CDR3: CSASPGTGYGYTF. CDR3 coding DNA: TGCAGTGCTAGCCCCGGGACAGGATATGGCTACACCTTC.

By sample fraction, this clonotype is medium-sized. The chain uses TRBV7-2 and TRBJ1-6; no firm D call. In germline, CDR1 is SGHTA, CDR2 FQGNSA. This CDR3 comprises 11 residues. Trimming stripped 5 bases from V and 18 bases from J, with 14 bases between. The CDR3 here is CASSPGRVHHF. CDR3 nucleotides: TGTGCCAGCAGCCCAGGACGGGTACACCACTTT.

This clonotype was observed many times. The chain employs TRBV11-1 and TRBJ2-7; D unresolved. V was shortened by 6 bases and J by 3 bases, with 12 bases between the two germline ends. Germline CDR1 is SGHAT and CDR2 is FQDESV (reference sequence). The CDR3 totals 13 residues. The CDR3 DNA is TGTGCCAGCAGAAAACGGGCTGGCTACGAGCAGTACTTC. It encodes CASRKRAGYEQYF.

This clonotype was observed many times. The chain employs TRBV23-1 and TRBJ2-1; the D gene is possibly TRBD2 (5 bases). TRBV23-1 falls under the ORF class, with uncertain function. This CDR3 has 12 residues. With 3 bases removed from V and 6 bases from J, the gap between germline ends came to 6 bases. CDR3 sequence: CASSQGVNEQFF. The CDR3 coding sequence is TGCGCCAGCAGTCAGGGAGTCAATGAGCAGTTCTTC.

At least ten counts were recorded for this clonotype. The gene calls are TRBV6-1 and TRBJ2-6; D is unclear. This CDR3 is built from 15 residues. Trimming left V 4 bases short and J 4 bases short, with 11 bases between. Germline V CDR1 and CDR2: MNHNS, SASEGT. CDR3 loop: CASSATSLGANVLTF. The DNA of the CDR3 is TGTGCCAGCAGTGCAACAAGTCTCGGGGCCAACGTCCTGACTTTC.

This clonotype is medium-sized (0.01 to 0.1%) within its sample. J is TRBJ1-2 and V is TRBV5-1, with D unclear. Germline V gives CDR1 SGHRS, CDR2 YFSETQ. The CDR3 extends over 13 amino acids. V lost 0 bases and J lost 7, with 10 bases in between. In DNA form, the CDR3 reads TGCGCCAGCAGCTTGGAACGGAGGTTTGGCTACACCTTC. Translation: CASSLERRFGYTF. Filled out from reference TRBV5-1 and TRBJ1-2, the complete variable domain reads KAGVTQTPRYLIKTRGQQVTLSCSPISGHRSVSWYQQTPGQGLQFLFEYFSETQRNKGNFPGRFSGRQFSNSRSEMNVSTLELGDSALYLCASSLERRFGYTFGSGTRLTVV.